This T cell receptor (beta chain) was identified during a study of cytomegalovirus exposure and HLA in healthy donors. This clone appeared once. Germline loops: CDR1 MGHRA, CDR2 YSYEKL. The CDR3 is 15 amino acids. V shed 6 bases, J shed 2 bases, and the junction held 7 bases outside the gene matches. Assay: immunoSEQ multiplex PCR; the TCRdb copy retains only in-frame clones and omits some. The repertoire holds about 83,000 clones, roughly 96% seen once, with 1.3% in the top ten. V is TRBV4-1 and J is TRBJ2-7; TRBD1 agrees at 10 bases. The TCR originated in a young woman in good health and CMV-seronegative. The sequenced sample was PBMCs. The CDR3 DNA sequence: TGCGCCAGCAGGTTGACCGGGACAGGGGCCTACGAGCAGTACTTC. Translation: CASRLTGTGAYEQYF.